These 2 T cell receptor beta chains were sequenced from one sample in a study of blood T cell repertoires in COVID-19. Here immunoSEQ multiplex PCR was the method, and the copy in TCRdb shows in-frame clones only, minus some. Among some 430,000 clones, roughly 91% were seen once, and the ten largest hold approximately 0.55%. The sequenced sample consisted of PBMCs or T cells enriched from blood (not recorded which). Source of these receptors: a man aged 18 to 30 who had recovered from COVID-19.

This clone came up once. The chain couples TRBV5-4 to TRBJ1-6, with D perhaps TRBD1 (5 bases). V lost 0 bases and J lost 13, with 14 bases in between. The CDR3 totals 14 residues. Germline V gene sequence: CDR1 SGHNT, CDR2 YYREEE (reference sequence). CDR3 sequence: CASSLEGSSVPLHF. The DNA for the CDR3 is TGTGCCAGCAGCTTGGAGGGGTCCTCGGTCCCCCTCCACTTT. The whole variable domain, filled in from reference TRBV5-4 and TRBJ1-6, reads ETGVTQSPTHLIKTRGQQVTLRCSSQSGHNTVSWYQQALGQGPQFIFQYYREEENGRGNFPPRFSGLQFPNYSSELNVNALELDDSALYLCASSLEGSSVPLHFGNGTRLTVT.

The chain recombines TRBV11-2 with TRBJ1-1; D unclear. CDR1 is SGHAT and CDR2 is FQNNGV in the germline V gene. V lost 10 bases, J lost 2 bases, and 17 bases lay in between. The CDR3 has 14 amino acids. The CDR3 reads CANSEGSPNTEAFF. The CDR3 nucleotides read TGTGCCAACTCTGAGGGCTCCCCAAACACTGAAGCTTTCTTT.